This T cell receptor (beta chain) was found in a study of blood T cell repertoires in COVID-19 (dated by TCRdb to 2020 to 2021). About the full investigation: The collaborator samples originated in the United States, Italy and Spain and spanned the acute and convalescent phases of COVID-19. The material from the prospective study consisted of cDNA or gDNA derived from T cells, B-cell-depleted T cells, or PBMCs. Subjects who had been exposed to COVID-19, were actively infected with it, or had recovered from it provided the deeply sampled blood TCRbeta repertoires that made up the dataset. The repertoires were released in a freely available public database meant as a resource for research on the immune response to SARS-CoV-2. Samples were obtained from the ongoing ImmuneRACE study (first 160 participants) and from about 1,300 subjects provided by 6 global collaborators. A de-identified subject ID, COVID-19 status, age in years and sex were almost always included in the sample metadata. Where available, HLA class I and class II types were obtained from metadata supplied by the sample provider rather than from assay-based typing. Beyond this particular receptor, the publication reports: Clinical and demographic metadata were provided uncurated, with the amount varying by source and participant.

The CDR3 starts with the cysteine, ends with the phenylalanine, and has 13 residues. The kept DNA is CDR3 alone, 39 bases in frame from the first base. V drops 4 bases and J drops 4 bases, leaving 13 bases in between. CDR1 and CDR2, per the germline V gene (reference sequence), are GTSNPN and SVGIG. Turning to this clone: What this receptor recognizes is not known. Base qualities are missing; no much larger clone stands one base away.

TCRbeta CDR3 regions were amplified from genomic DNA using the immunoSEQ Assay, a bias-controlled multiplex PCR. The original pipeline was this. Within the assay, amplification of reference gene primers was used to estimate how many nucleated cells each sample contained. To quantify the absolute abundance of each unique TCRbeta CDR3 rearrangement, sequence reads were collapsed and filtered. For each sample, productive Simpson clonality was calculated as the square root of Simpson's diversity index across productive rearrangements. TCRdb limited this immuneACCESS table to in-frame rearrangements with V and J called. A share of clones is missing; checked studies link under half to unresolved V genes, and the rest is unexplained. The V and J calls and clone size come from that table; D and trimming were worked out from the DNA. In all, the sample holds approximately 280,000 clones, and roughly 85% of those were seen once. The ten largest clones add up to more than 4% of the sample.

Enrolling through a virtual design, the prospective study's participants ranged in age from roughly 18 to 95 years and lived across 24 United States geographic areas. In the prospective study, participants were assigned to cohorts based on the clinical history participants reported in a screening survey and a study questionnaire. Exposed participants were defined as having been in contact with someone with a PCR-confirmed or clinician-diagnosed COVID-19 case within 2 weeks of study entry. Each participant in the prospective study had whole blood, serum and a nasopharyngeal or oropharyngeal swab collected by mobile phlebotomists. Participants in the prospective study had the option to provide additional blood draws and questionnaires over a roughly 2-month period. Blood samples from the prospective study were shipped frozen or at room temperature prior to DNA extraction.

Recombination joined TRBV30 with TRBJ1-2; the D gene identity is not certain. The sequenced sample was PBMCs or T cells enriched from blood (not recorded which). The sequence came from a man aged 40-50 years who had been exposed to COVID-19. The DNA reads as follows: TGTGCCTGGATGCGGGCGGAGACCTATGGCTACACCTTC. This codes for CAWMRAETYGYTF.